The clone carrying this TCR beta chain was detected only a few times. Per the original methods: Amplification from reference gene primers served as the basis for estimated nucleated cell counts. TCRdb's copy holds only in-frame clones and misses some; the assay was immunoSEQ multiplex PCR. The V and J calls and clone size are taken from that table; D and trimming were inferred from the DNA. The sample has around 20,000 clones; around 85% are singletons. This entry belongs to a study of blood T cell repertoires in COVID-19. Overall study context: Sites across the United States, Italy and Spain contributed samples from acute and convalescent COVID-19. Sources were T cells, B-cell-depleted T cells, or PBMCs; the material itself was cDNA or gDNA.

Per germline, CDR1 SGHNT and CDR2 YYREEE (reference sequence). Trimming removed 4 bases from V and 0 bases from J, with 16 bases in between. This CDR3 contains 16 residues. The genes are TRBV5-4 and TRBJ2-5; tentatively, D is TRBD2 (6 bases). What was sequenced was peripheral blood. This TCR came from an older man with acute or convalescent COVID-19. The DNA of the CDR3 is TGTGCCAGCAGCGAGACCGGGGGAGAGTACCAAGAGACCCAGTACTTC. This gives the protein CASSETGGEYQETQYF.